One sample yielded the 28 T cell receptor beta chains listed below, sequenced in a study of CD8+ T cells in alopecia areata. In each case, RNA was isolated and then reverse transcribed into cDNA as the sequencing template. Libraries were prepared by immunoSEQ multiplex PCR; TCRdb keeps only in-frame clonotypes and omits some of them. The sample has roughly 100,000 clones, approximately 60% seen once; the top ten hold 8% to 10%. Sequencing used CD4+ T cells sorted from blood. All receptors come from a human donor in good health.

This clone appeared once. This chain links TRBV30 with TRBJ1-2; weak D call: TRBD1 (5 bases). Trimming cost V 0 bases and J 3 bases, with 14 bases left between them. CDR1 and CDR2 from the germline V gene are GTSNPN and SVGIG (reference sequence). This CDR3 is built from 15 residues. CDR3 sequence reads: CAWSVGTDPYYGYTF. CDR3 DNA: TGTGCCTGGAGTGTAGGGACCGATCCCTACTATGGCTACACCTTC.

Here the CDR3 reads CASSIPTGVGETQYF. The CDR3 region has the DNA TGTGCCAGCAGTATACCTACAGGGGTAGGGGAGACCCAGTACTTC. The chain recombines TRBV6-1 with TRBJ2-5; 7 bases fit TRBD1. Trimming removed 5 bases from V and 5 bases from J; junction bases left unmatched: 11. Germline V gives CDR1 MNHNS, CDR2 SASEGT. There are 15 residues in the CDR3.

The J gene is TRBJ2-5, the V gene TRBV7-2; 7 bases align to TRBD1. Trimming at V came to 1 base and at J to 10 bases, leaving 9 bases not matched to a gene. CDR1 SGHTA and CDR2 FQGNSA come from the germline V gene. The CDR3 length is 14 residues. The CDR3 nucleotides read TGTGCCAGCAGCTTAGACAGGGGTCCTCGGGACCAGTACTTC. This translates into CASSLDRGPRDQYF.

The J gene is TRBJ1-5, the V gene TRBV5-1; perhaps TRBD1 as D (5 bases). The CDR3 contains 14 residues. Trimming removed 3 bases at V and 5 bases at J, with 12 bases between. Germline CDR1 SGHRS, CDR2 YFSETQ. In DNA, the CDR3 is TGCGCCAGCAGCTCGACGGGGGGTGATCAGCCCCAGCATTTT. Translated, it gives CASSSTGGDQPQHF.

This rearrangement joins TRBV7-3 to TRBJ2-5; TRBD1 might be the D (7 bases). The germline gives CDR1 SGHTA, CDR2 FQGTGA. Trimming removed 5 bases at V and 3 bases at J, with 16 bases between. The CDR3 loop spans 15 amino acids. This CDR3 is CASSAQGGGKETQYF. The CDR3, as DNA: TGTGCCAGCAGCGCCCAGGGGGGCGGGAAAGAGACCCAGTACTTC.

CDR3 amino acids: CASSPVGLSGANVLTF. The CDR3 bases are TGTGCCAGCTCACCTGTGGGCCTTTCTGGGGCCAACGTCCTGACTTTC. J is TRBJ2-6 and V is TRBV18; the D is unclear. The CDR3 covers 16 residues. Germline V gene lookup returns CDR1 KGHSH and CDR2 LQKENI. V lost 3 bases and J 1 base, leaving 10 bases between the germline ends.

V usage is TRBV29-1 and J usage is TRBJ2-5; TRBD1 matches 9 bases. J was trimmed by 4 bases and V by 7 bases; bases with no gene match: 7. This CDR3 has 13 amino acids. CDR1 and CDR2 from the germline V gene are SQVTM and ANQGSEA. The DNA of the CDR3 is TGCAGCGCTGGGGGACAGGGCCCAGAGACCCAGTACTTC. As protein: CSAGGQGPETQYF.

This sequence joins TRBV25-1 and TRBJ1-2; D is unclear. CDR3 length: 12 residues. Germline-derived CDR1 and CDR2 are MGHDK and SYGVNS. V was shortened by 3 bases and J by 4 bases, with 6 bases between the two germline ends. The CDR3 DNA follows: TGTGCCAGCAGTGATTACAGCTATGGCTACACCTTC. Amino acid sequence: CASSDYSYGYTF.

This clone was picked up a small number of times. The chain combines TRBV27 with TRBJ2-1; 11 nucleotides match TRBD2. J lost 6 bases, V lost 0 bases, and 10 bases had no gene match. From germline, CDR1 is MNHEY and CDR2 SMNVEV (reference sequence). This CDR3 has 18 amino acids. As DNA, the CDR3 is TGTGCCAGCAGTTTATCGAGGCCCACGGGACTAGCGGCCAATGAGCAGTTCTTC. Translating it yields CASSLSRPTGLAANEQFF.

The chain recombines TRBV2 with TRBJ1-2; unclear D gene. The CDR3 loop spans 14 amino acids. Deletions cut 7 bases from V and 5 bases from J, with 17 bases between. Germline loops: CDR1 SNHLY, CDR2 FYNNEI. CDR3 amino acids: CASTLNPSSYGYTF. CDR3 in DNA: TGTGCCAGCACCTTGAACCCTTCGAGTTATGGCTACACCTTC.

The CDR3 loop is CASSERQGFGYTF. The CDR3 DNA reads TGTGCCAGCAGCGAACGACAGGGTTTTGGCTACACCTTC. The chain is built from TRBV7-8 and TRBJ1-2; 7 bases agree with TRBD1. Germline CDR1 and CDR2: SGHVS and FQNEAQ. The CDR3 length is 13 residues. V was pared by 5 bases and J by 7 bases, with 7 bases of the junction left unmatched.

The rearrangement links TRBV29-1 to TRBJ2-7; 7 bases match TRBD1. The CDR3 is 12 residues long. CDR1 is SQVTM and CDR2 is ANQGSEA in the germline V gene. V lost 2 bases to trimming and J lost 5 bases; unmatched junction nucleotides: 3. The CDR3 DNA is TGCAGCGTTGAAAGGACAGGCCACGAGCAGTACTTC. Encoded protein: CSVERTGHEQYF.

The CDR3 is CASSLETGQGKEETQYF. CDR3 nucleotide sequence: TGTGCCAGCAGCTTGGAAACTGGACAGGGGAAAGAAGAGACCCAGTACTTC. The genes are TRBV11-2 and TRBJ2-5; 9 nucleotides line up with TRBD1. This CDR3 spans 17 amino acids. Per germline, CDR1 SGHAT and CDR2 FQNNGV. V lost 3 bases and J lost 3; bases outside the gene matches: 11.

J is TRBJ2-2 and V is TRBV27; D is ambiguous. Trimming took off 5 bases at V and 5 bases at J, with 9 bases between the two ends. The germline gives CDR1 MNHEY, CDR2 SMNVEV (reference sequence). The CDR3 contains 13 residues. CDR3 bases: TGTGCCAGCAGTCCACCGAGGACCGGGGAGCTGTTTTTT. Translated: CASSPPRTGELFF.

This chain connects TRBV18 to TRBJ1-1; D remains ambiguous. CDR1 KGHSH and CDR2 LQKENI come from the germline V gene. The V gene lost 3 bases and the J gene lost 0 bases, with 14 bases spanning the gap. This CDR3 region has 16 residues. DNA for the CDR3: TGTGCCAGCTCACCCGGATCTCCCGGAATGAACACTGAAGCTTTCTTT. It yields the protein CASSPGSPGMNTEAFF.

The V call is TRBV15, the J call TRBJ2-7; weak D call: TRBD2 (6 bases). The CDR3 runs 17 residues. The germline V gene encodes CDR1 LNHNV and CDR2 YYDKDF (reference sequence). Trimming shortened V by 1 base and J by 3 bases, and 19 bases separated the two germline ends. This CDR3 reads CATSRGPVFPAGYEQYF. The CDR3 DNA reads TGTGCCACCAGCAGAGGCCCGGTTTTTCCAGCGGGCTACGAGCAGTACTTC.

This clone showed up just a few times. The chain has TRBV4-1 and TRBJ2-3, with D perhaps given as TRBD1 or TRBD2 (5 bases each). Germline CDR1 MGHRA, CDR2 YSYEKL. Trimming left V 3 bases short and J 6 bases short, with 19 bases between. The CDR3 loop spans 16 amino acids. The CDR3 loop reads CASSQELAVGADTQYF. DNA of the CDR3: TGCGCCAGCAGCCAGGAGCTAGCAGTCGGGGCCGATACGCAGTATTTT.

This chain joins TRBV10-2 and TRBJ2-7; TRBD1 matches at 9 bases. This CDR3 has 15 amino acids. Germline CDR1 reads WSHSY; CDR2 reads SAAADI. The trim removed 2 bases at V and 2 bases at J, leaving 4 bases unmatched. The CDR3 nucleotides are TGCGCCAGCAGTGAGGGACAGGGGCTACCCTACGAGCAGTACTTC. It encodes CASSEGQGLPYEQYF.

This rearrangement joins TRBV4-1 to TRBJ2-3; tentatively, D is TRBD2 (6 bases). CDR1 is MGHRA and CDR2 is YSYEKL in the germline V gene. Trimming shortened V by 4 bases and J by 1 base, and 12 bases separated the two germline ends. The CDR3 is 15 amino acids. The CDR3 DNA reads TGCGCCAGCAGCCGAGGGACGGGGGGCACAGATACGCAGTATTTT. Residues: CASSRGTGGTDTQYF.

The table lists this clone with a few counts. The chain uses TRBV18 and TRBJ1-3; D might be TRBD1 (5 bases). The V and J ends lost 2 bases and 0 bases respectively, with 11 bases between them. CDR3 length: 16 amino acids. Germline lookup yields CDR1 KGHSH and CDR2 LQKENI. The DNA for the CDR3 is TGTGCCAGCTCACCATACGGGACGGACTCTGGAAACACCATATATTTT. It yields the protein CASSPYGTDSGNTIYF.

In this sample, this clone turned up once. J is TRBJ2-2 and V is TRBV30; maybe TRBD1 (6 bases). CDR3 length equals 13 residues. V was trimmed by 0 bases and J by 5 bases, leaving 7 bases between them. Germline V gene data show CDR1 as GTSNPN and CDR2 as SVGIG (reference sequence). The CDR3 loop reads CAWSVRGTGELFF. DNA of the CDR3: TGTGCCTGGAGTGTCAGGGGAACCGGGGAGCTGTTTTTT.

A few counts support this clone. The CDR3 coding sequence is TGTGCCAGCAGTTACTCTCAGACCCAGTACTTC. This translates into CASSYSQTQYF. V and J are TRBV6-5 and TRBJ2-5; no definite D call. The CDR3 consists of 11 residues. The germline V gene encodes CDR1 MNHEY and CDR2 SVGAGI. V lost 0 bases, J lost 6 bases, and 2 bases lay in between.

This chain uses TRBV7-2 with TRBJ2-3; 11 nucleotides line up with TRBD2. The CDR3 spans 16 residues. The ends lost 5 bases at V and 3 bases at J; junction bases unmatched: 7. Germline assignment: CDR1 SGHTA and CDR2 FQGNSA. CDR3 protein: CASSPTSGGGTDTQYF. The CDR3 DNA reads TGTGCCAGCAGCCCCACTAGCGGGGGTGGGACAGATACGCAGTATTTT.

The chain uses TRBV30 and TRBJ2-2, with unresolved D. The germline V gene encodes CDR1 GTSNPN and CDR2 SVGIG (reference sequence). V lost 0 bases, J lost 5 bases, and 7 bases lay in between. The CDR3 consists of 13 residues. CDR3 nucleotides: TGTGCCTGGAGTGTATCGGAAACCGGGGAGCTGTTTTTT. Residues: CAWSVSETGELFF.

The V gene is TRBV5-6, the J gene TRBJ2-5; no clear D gene. V was trimmed by 0 bases and J by 2 bases, leaving 5 bases between them. The germline CDR1 and CDR2 sequences are SGHDT and YYEEEE. This CDR3 contains 13 residues. DNA for the CDR3: TGTGCCAGCAGCTTGGGGTCTCAAGAGACCCAGTACTTC. Translation gives CASSLGSQETQYF.

This clone showed up just a few times. The J gene is TRBJ1-1, the V gene TRBV2; the D is unclear. In germline, CDR1 is SNHLY, CDR2 FYNNEI. The CDR3 has 15 amino acids. The ends were cut back, 4 bases at V and 1 base at J, with 13 bases in the middle. CDR3 sequence: CASSGRVVSNTEAFF. CDR3 nucleotide sequence: TGTGCCAGCAGTGGGAGGGTTGTTTCGAACACTGAAGCTTTCTTT.

In this sample, this clone turned up a few times. The chain couples TRBV29-1 to TRBJ1-2; D is unresolved. This CDR3 has 12 residues. Trimming left V 3 bases short and J 8 bases short, with 13 bases between. CDR1 and CDR2 (germline): SQVTM, ANQGSEA. Here the CDR3 DNA reads TGCAGCGTTGAGGCCGGCCCCACGGGCTACACCTTC. Its translation is CSVEAGPTGYTF. Full variable domain (missing parts from reference TRBV29-1 and TRBJ1-2): SAVISQKPSRDICQRGTSLTIQCQVDSQVTMMFWYRQQPGQSLTLIATANQGSEATYESGFVIDKFPISRPNLTFSTLTVSNMSPEDSSIYLCSVEAGPTGYTFGSGTRLTVV.

This clone was observed a handful of times. V gene TRBV18 combines with J gene TRBJ2-3, with TRBD2 as a possible D gene (6 bases). CDR1 and CDR2 (germline): KGHSH, LQKENI. The CDR3 runs to 15 residues. Trimming cost V 2 bases and J 3 bases, with 12 bases left between them. The CDR3 sequence: CASSPWSGGTDTQYF. The CDR3 DNA reads as TGTGCCAGCTCACCATGGAGTGGGGGGACAGATACGCAGTATTTT.